This record looks at one TCR beta chain sequence and its context. Its antigen is unidentified. Germline values: CDR1 SGHRS, CDR2 YFSETQ. J was trimmed by 2 bases and V by 4 bases; bases with no gene match: 5. The CDR3 length is 14 residues. This specimen belongs to a study of beta chain features in type 1 diabetes. Overall study: Examined across all samples were 90 million to 130 million sorted cells.

The entirety of the isolated RNA underwent reverse transcription, so expressed TCRB transcripts were sequenced. The table came from immunoSEQ multiplex PCR; TCRdb's copy has only in-frame clones and leaves some out. The sample holds 55,000 to 85,000 clones, about 50% seen once. Points from the study as a whole: Across all four CD4+ subsets, people with type 1 diabetes showed modestly shorter TCRB CDR3s.

The clonotype comes from a man aged 25-45 years with type 1 diabetes. This sequence joins TRBV5-1 and TRBJ1-1; 7 bases line up with TRBD1. Specimen: central memory CD4+ T cells from blood. DNA for the CDR3: TGCGCCAGCAGCCCAAGACAGGGTAACACTGAAGCTTTCTTT. It encodes CASSPRQGNTEAFF. The full variable domain, its missing parts supplied by reference TRBV5-1 and TRBJ1-1, is KAGVTQTPRYLIKTRGQQVTLSCSPISGHRSVSWYQQTPGQGLQFLFEYFSETQRNKGNFPGRFSGRQFSNSRSEMNVSTLELGDSALYLCASSPRQGNTEAFFGQGTRLTVV.